One sample yielded the 13 T cell receptor beta chains listed below, sequenced in a study of CD8 T cells in ankylosing spondylitis (dated by TCRdb to 2015 to 2018). Libraries came from 5' RACE. TCRdb shows the sequencer as Illumina HiSeq 2500. TCRdb itself trimmed the public reads at Q25 with fastp, ran MiXCR and retained productive beta chains. Entries that share a CDR3 protein sequence are merged under the most common genes and DNA. The sample table holds approximately 240,000 distinct CDR3 sequences, of which about 24% were seen once. The ten largest clones add up to 0.5% to 0.75% of the sample. Sequencing was carried out using blood, either unsorted or a sorted T cell fraction (not recorded which). All receptors come from a male donor with ankylosing spondylitis or in good health (not recorded which).

The chain has TRBV25-1 and TRBJ2-2, with TRBD1 as a possible D gene (6 bases). CDR1 and CDR2 (germline): MGHDK, SYGVNS. CDR3 length equals 16 residues. Trimming removed 2 bases at V and 0 bases at J, with 10 bases between. The CDR3 reads CASSELGAPNTGELFF. CDR3 DNA sequence: TGTGCCAGCAGTGAACTGGGGGCCCCGAACACCGGGGAGCTGTTTTTT.

At least ten counts were recorded for this clonotype. The genes are TRBV5-1 and TRBJ2-7; a weak D match, TRBD1 (5 bases). The V gene lost 1 base and the J gene lost 3 bases, with 8 bases spanning the gap. From germline, CDR1 is SGHRS and CDR2 YFSETQ. This CDR3 spans 13 amino acids. The CDR3 region has the DNA TGCGCCAGCAGCTTGCTAGGGGACTACGAGCAGTACTTC. It specifies CASSLLGDYEQYF.

The table lists this clonotype with many counts. The chain employs TRBV29-1 and TRBJ2-7; D possibly corresponds to TRBD1 (6 bases). This CDR3 has 12 amino acids. V lost 6 bases to trimming and J lost 2 bases, with 11 bases between them. Germline CDR1 SQVTM, CDR2 ANQGSEA. The DNA for the CDR3 is TGCAGCGTGAGGACAGAAACCTACGAGCAGTACTTC. Its translation: CSVRTETYEQYF.

The V and J genes are TRBV5-6 and TRBJ2-7; D might be TRBD1 or TRBD2, each matching 5 bases. The CDR3 has 14 residues. Germline V CDR1 and CDR2: SGHDT, YYEEEE. V was shortened by 4 bases and J by 3 bases, with 14 bases between the two germline ends. The chain's CDR3 is CASSRTGTDYEQYF. The DNA of the CDR3 is TGTGCCAGCAGCCGAACCGGGACGGACTACGAGCAGTACTTC.

This clonotype was seen a handful of times. No conserved phenylalanine or tryptophan ends this CDR3, so it is likely a read error. No DNA is shown, since the ends of the CDR3 on it are uncertain; the CDR3 is the one TCRdb lists. The chain employs TRBV20-1 and TRBJ2-7; the D segment call TRBD2 is taken from the table without a DNA check. With termini counted, the CDR3 has 12 amino acids. The germline V gene has CDR1 DFQATT and CDR2 SNEGSKA (reference sequence). CDR3 sequence: CSARASGTRDFI.

This clonotype was observed at least ten times. The chain is built from TRBV5-1 and TRBJ2-7, with D tentatively TRBD1 or TRBD2 (6 bases each). The CDR3 has 14 amino acids. Germline lookup yields CDR1 SGHRS and CDR2 YFSETQ. Trimming removed 0 bases from V and 7 bases from J, with 14 bases in between. The CDR3 sequence: CASSLAPGAGEQYF. DNA of the CDR3: TGCGCCAGCAGCTTGGCACCGGGGGCGGGGGAGCAGTACTTC. Together with reference TRBV5-1 and TRBJ2-7, the CDR3 gives the full variable domain: KAGVTQTPRYLIKTRGQQVTLSCSPISGHRSVSWYQQTPGQGLQFLFEYFSETQRNKGNFPGRFSGRQFSNSRSEMNVSTLELGDSALYLCASSLAPGAGEQYFGPGTRLTVT.

This clonotype was seen only a few times. This chain links TRBV20-1 with TRBJ2-1; 11 nucleotides match TRBD2. This CDR3 is 16 amino acids long. V lost 5 bases to trimming and J lost 7 bases; unmatched junction nucleotides: 13. The germline gives CDR1 DFQATT, CDR2 SNEGSKA (reference sequence). CDR3 DNA: TGCAGTGCTTACCCCCTAGCGGGGGGCCTTCGTAATGAGCAGTTCTTC. It yields the protein CSAYPLAGGLRNEQFF.

This clonotype appeared a few times. The DNA for the CDR3 is TGCAGTGCTAGAGATTCCAGCGGGGGGCCTGAGCAGTTCTTC. Protein sequence: CSARDSSGGPEQFF. V is TRBV20-1 and J is TRBJ2-1; 9 nucleotides match TRBD2. This CDR3 has 14 amino acids. V lost 0 bases to trimming and J lost 9 bases; unmatched junction nucleotides: 6. From germline, CDR1 is DFQATT and CDR2 SNEGSKA (reference sequence).

Many counts were recorded for this clonotype. The V and J genes are TRBV12-3 or TRBV12-4 and TRBJ1-4; D is unclear. With 8 bases removed from V and 7 bases from J, the gap between germline ends came to 11 bases. The CDR3 totals 12 residues. The chain's CDR3 is CASGELAEKLFF. The CDR3 DNA reads as TGTGCCAGCGGAGAATTGGCTGAAAAACTGTTTTTT.

This chain connects TRBV6-6 to TRBJ2-7, with a tentative D call TRBD2 (5 bases). The CDR3 is 11 amino acids. The V end was cut by 7 bases, the J end by 2 bases, with 6 bases between. Germline V gene lookup returns CDR1 MNHNY and CDR2 SVGAGI (reference sequence). The CDR3 bases are TGTGCCAGCAAGACTACCTACGAGCAGTACTTC. Translation gives CASKTTYEQYF.

The sample holds many counts of this clonotype. CDR3 bases: TGTGCCAGCAGACGGACAGGGGATGGGGAGACCCAGTACTTC. Translated: CASRRTGDGETQYF. V is TRBV12-3 or TRBV12-4 and J is TRBJ2-5; 9 nucleotides agree with TRBD1. The CDR3 sequence is 14 residues long. The J segment lost 5 bases and the V segment lost 6 bases, leaving 7 bases of the junction unmatched.

This rearrangement joins TRBV20-1 to TRBJ1-3; the D is unclear. Deletions cut 3 bases from V and 1 base from J, with 4 bases between. The CDR3 extends over 12 amino acids. Germline-derived CDR1 and CDR2 are DFQATT and SNEGSKA (reference sequence). The DNA for the CDR3 is TGCAGTGCTAGTTCTTCTGGAAACACCATATATTTT. Its translation: CSASSSGNTIYF.

In this sample, this clonotype turned up many times. This sequence joins TRBV6-6 and TRBJ2-7, with D uncertain. Per the germline V gene, CDR1 is MNHNY and CDR2 is SVGAGI (reference sequence). V shed 6 bases and J shed 7 bases, with 13 bases lying between them. The CDR3 extends over 12 amino acids. CDR3 region: CASRDPLLEQYF. As DNA, the CDR3 is TGTGCCAGCAGGGACCCACTACTTGAGCAGTACTTC.